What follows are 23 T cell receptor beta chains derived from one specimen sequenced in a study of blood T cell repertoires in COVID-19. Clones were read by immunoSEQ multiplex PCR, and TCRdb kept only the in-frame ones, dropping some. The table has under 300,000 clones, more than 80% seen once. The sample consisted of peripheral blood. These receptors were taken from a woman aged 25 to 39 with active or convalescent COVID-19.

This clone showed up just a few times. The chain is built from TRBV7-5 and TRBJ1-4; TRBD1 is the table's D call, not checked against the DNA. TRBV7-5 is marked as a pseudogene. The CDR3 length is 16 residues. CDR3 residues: CARSPYPGTANEKLFF. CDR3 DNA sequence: TGTGCCAGAAGCCCATATCCCGGGACAGCGAATGAAAAACTGTTTTTT.

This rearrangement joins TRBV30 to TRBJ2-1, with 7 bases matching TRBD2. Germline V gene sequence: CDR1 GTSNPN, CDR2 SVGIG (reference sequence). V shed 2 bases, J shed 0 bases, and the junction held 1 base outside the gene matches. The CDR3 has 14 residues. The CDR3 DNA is TGTGCCTGGAGTAGGACTAGCTCCTACAATGAGCAGTTCTTC. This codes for CAWSRTSSYNEQFF.

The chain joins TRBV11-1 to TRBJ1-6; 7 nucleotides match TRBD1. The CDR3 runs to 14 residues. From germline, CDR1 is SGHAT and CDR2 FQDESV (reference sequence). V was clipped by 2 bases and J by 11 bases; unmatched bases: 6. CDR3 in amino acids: CASSLLTGNAPLHF. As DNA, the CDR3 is TGTGCCAGCAGCTTATTGACAGGGAACGCACCCCTCCACTTT.

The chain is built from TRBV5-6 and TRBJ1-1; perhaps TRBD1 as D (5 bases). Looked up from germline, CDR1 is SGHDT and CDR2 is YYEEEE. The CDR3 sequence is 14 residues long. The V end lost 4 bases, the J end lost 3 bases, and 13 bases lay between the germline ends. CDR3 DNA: TGTGCCAGCAGCGAATTCAGGGATGACACTGAAGCTTTCTTT. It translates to CASSEFRDDTEAFF.

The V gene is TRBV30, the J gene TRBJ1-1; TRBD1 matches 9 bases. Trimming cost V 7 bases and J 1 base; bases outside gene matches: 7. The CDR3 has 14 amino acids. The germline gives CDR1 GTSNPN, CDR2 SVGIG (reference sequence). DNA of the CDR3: TGTGCCTTGATTGGACAGGGGCAGAACACTGAAGCTTTCTTT. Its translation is CALIGQGQNTEAFF.

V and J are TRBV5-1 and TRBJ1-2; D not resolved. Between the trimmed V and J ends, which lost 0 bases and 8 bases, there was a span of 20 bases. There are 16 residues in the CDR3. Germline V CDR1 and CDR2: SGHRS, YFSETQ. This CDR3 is CASSLALDSGFMGYTF. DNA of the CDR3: TGCGCCAGCAGCTTGGCGTTGGACTCGGGCTTCATGGGCTACACCTTC.

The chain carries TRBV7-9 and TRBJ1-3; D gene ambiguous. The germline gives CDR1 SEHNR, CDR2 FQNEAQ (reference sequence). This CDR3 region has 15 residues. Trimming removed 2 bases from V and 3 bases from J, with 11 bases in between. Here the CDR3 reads CASSLSTALGNTIYF. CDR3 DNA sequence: TGTGCCAGCAGCTTATCTACCGCCCTTGGAAACACCATATATTTT.

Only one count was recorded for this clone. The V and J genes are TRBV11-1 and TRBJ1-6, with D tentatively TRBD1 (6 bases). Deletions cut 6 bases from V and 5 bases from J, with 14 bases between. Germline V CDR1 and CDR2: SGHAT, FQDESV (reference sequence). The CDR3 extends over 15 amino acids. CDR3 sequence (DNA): TGTGCCAGCAGGATTTACAGGGCCGATAATTCACCCCTCCACTTT. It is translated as CASRIYRADNSPLHF.

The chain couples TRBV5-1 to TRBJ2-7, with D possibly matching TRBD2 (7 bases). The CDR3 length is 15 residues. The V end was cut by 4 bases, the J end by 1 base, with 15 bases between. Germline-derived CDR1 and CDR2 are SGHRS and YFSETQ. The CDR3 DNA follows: TGCGCCAGCAGCATGAGGGGGGGCCAATCCTACGAGCAGTACTTC. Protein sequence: CASSMRGGQSYEQYF.

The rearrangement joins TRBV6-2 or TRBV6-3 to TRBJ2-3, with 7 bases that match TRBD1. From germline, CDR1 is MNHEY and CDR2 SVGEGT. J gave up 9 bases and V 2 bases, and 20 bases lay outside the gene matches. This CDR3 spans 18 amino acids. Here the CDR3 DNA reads TGTGCCAGCAGTTACAGGGGGCCGGGACGGGTTAGGTTGACGACGCAGTATTTT. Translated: CASSYRGPGRVRLTTQYF.

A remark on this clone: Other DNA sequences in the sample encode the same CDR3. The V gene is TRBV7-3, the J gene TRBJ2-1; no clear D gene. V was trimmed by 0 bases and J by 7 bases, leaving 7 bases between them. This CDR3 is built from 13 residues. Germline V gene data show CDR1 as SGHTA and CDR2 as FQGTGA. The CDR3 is CASSLTGPNEQFF. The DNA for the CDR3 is TGTGCCAGCAGCTTAACTGGCCCGAATGAGCAGTTCTTC.

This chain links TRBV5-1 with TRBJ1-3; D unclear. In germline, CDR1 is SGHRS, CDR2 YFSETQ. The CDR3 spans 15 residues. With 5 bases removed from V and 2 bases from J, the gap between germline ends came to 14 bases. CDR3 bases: TGCGCCAGCAGTATCCGGGAAGCACCTGGAAACACCATATATTTT. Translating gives CASSIREAPGNTIYF.

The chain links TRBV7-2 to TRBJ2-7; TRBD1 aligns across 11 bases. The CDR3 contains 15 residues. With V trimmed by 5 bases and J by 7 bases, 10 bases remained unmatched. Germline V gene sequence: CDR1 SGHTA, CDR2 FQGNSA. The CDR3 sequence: CASSPPGTGGREQYF. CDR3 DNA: TGTGCCAGCAGCCCCCCCGGGACAGGGGGTCGAGAGCAGTACTTC.

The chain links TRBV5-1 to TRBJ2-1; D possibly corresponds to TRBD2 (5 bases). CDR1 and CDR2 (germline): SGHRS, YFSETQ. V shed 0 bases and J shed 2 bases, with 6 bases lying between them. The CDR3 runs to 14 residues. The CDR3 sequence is CASSLGAAYNEQFF. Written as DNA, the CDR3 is TGCGCCAGCAGCTTGGGAGCGGCCTACAATGAGCAGTTCTTC.

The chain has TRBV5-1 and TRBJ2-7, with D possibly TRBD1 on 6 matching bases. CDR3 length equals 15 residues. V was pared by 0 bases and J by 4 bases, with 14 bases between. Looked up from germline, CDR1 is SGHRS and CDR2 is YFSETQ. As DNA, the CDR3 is TGCGCCAGCAGCTTGGTTAGTACAGGGAGTTACGAGCAGTACTTC. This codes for CASSLVSTGSYEQYF.

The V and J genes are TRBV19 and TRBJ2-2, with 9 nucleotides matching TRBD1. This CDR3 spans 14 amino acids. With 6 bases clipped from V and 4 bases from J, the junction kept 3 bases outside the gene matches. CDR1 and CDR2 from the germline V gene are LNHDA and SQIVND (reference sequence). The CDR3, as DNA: TGTGCCAGTAGAATGGACAGGGGCACCGGGGAGCTGTTTTTT. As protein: CASRMDRGTGELFF.

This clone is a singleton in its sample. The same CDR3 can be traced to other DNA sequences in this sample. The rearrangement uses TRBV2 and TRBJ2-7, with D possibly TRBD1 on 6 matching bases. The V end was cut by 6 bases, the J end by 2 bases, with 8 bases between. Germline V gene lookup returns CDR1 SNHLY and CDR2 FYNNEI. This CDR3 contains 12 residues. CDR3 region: CASRDSPYEQYF. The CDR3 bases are TGTGCCAGCAGGGACAGCCCCTACGAGCAGTACTTC. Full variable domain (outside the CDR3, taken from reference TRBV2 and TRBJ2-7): EPEVTQTPSHQVTQMGQEVILRCVPISNHLYFYWYRQILGQKVEFLVSFYNNEISEKSEIFDDQFSVERPDGSNFTLKIRSTKLEDSAMYFCASRDSPYEQYFGPGTRLTVT.

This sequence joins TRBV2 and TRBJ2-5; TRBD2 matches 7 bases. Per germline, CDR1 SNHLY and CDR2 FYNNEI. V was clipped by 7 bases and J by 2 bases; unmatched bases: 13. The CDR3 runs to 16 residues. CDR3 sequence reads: CASNSGLAVLQETQYF. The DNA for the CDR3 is TGTGCCAGCAATTCGGGGCTAGCGGTTCTACAAGAGACCCAGTACTTC.

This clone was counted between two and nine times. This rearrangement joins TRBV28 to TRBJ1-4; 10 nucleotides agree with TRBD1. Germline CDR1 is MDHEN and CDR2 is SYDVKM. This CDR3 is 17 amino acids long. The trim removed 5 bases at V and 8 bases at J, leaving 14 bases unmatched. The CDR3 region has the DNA TGTGCCAGCAGTCCCGACAGGGGGCGGGGGGTTAAGGAAAAACTGTTTTTT. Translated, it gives CASSPDRGRGVKEKLFF.

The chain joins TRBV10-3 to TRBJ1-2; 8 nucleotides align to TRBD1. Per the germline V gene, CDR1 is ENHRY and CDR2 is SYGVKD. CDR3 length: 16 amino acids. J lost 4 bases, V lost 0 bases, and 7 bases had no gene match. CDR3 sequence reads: CAISESTAGGVYGYTF. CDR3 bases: TGTGCCATCAGTGAGTCGACGGCAGGGGGCGTCTATGGCTACACCTTC.

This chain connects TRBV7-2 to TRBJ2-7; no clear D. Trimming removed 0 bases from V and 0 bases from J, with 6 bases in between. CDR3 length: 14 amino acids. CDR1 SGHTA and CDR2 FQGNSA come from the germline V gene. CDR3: CASSLAAPSYEQYF. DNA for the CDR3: TGTGCCAGCAGCTTAGCAGCCCCCTCCTACGAGCAGTACTTC.

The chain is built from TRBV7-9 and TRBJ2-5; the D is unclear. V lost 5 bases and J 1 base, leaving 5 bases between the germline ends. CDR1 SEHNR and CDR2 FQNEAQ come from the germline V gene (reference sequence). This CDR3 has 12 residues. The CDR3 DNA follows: TGTGCCAGCAGCCGGGTCCAAGAGACCCAGTACTTC. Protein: CASSRVQETQYF.

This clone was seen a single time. DNA of the CDR3: TGTGCCAGCAGTTACAAAGCAGCTAGCTCCTACAATGAGCAGTTCTTC. It translates to CASSYKAASSYNEQFF. The chain joins TRBV6-5 to TRBJ2-1; D gene unclear. This CDR3 is 16 amino acids long. V lost 2 bases to trimming and J lost 0 bases, with 11 bases between them. Per the germline V gene, CDR1 is MNHEY and CDR2 is SVGAGI.